This T cell receptor (beta chain) was sequenced during a study of PD-L1 blockade in urothelial cancer. Study at large: Male sex and bladder-origin urothelial cancer were recorded for about 90% of the 29 patients. Samples came from 3 weeks, at the second dose, and 6 weeks into treatment.

There are 15 residues in the CDR3. The germline gives CDR1 KGHSH, CDR2 LQKENI. Trimming cost V 6 bases and J 9 bases; bases outside gene matches: 8. The method was immunoSEQ multiplex PCR; TCRdb's version includes in-frame clones alone and lacks a portion of them. This sample yields more than 70,000 clones, of which about 88% are seen a single time; roughly 3.2% belongs to the top ten. Material: PBMCs, obtained around atezolizumab (anti-PD-L1) treatment. The receptor's source is a man in his sixties with urothelial cancer. The chain couples TRBV18 to TRBJ2-1; 13 bases are a match to TRBD2. CDR3 coding DNA: TGTGCCAGCTCGGCCGGGACTAGCGGGGAGGGTGAGCAGTTCTTC. It encodes CASSAGTSGEGEQFF.